A single sample is the source of the 29 T cell receptor beta chains below, sequenced in a study of cytomegalovirus exposure and HLA in healthy donors. The PCR had 60 Vbeta and 13 Jbeta primers. Method: immunoSEQ multiplex PCR; TCRdb's copy keeps in-frame clones and lacks some. This sample has 140,000 or so clones, with about four fifths found just once. Sequenced material: PBMCs. The receptor source for this set is a middle-aged man in good health and CMV-seronegative.

The V gene is TRBV19, the J gene TRBJ2-5; D is possibly TRBD1 (6 bases). Germline CDR1 and CDR2: LNHDA and SQIVND (reference sequence). CDR3 length equals 15 residues. The germline V and J ends were trimmed by 2 bases and 2 bases, with 12 bases remaining between them. The CDR3 nucleotides are TGTGCCAGTAGTATATCCCCGGACAGACAAGAGACCCAGTACTTC. This gives the protein CASSISPDRQETQYF.

As concerns this clone: The same CDR3 also results from other DNA sequences found in this sample. This chain uses TRBV29-1 with TRBJ2-7, with 8 bases matching TRBD2. The junction had 9 bases not matched to a gene; V was cut back by 4 bases and J by 7 bases. CDR1 and CDR2 (germline): SQVTM, ANQGSEA. There are 13 residues in the CDR3. Here the CDR3 DNA reads TGCAGCGTTGGCTACGGGGGGGCGCGTGAGCAGTACTTC. Amino acids: CSVGYGGAREQYF.

V and J are TRBV4-3 and TRBJ1-1; D is perhaps TRBD1 (5 bases). V lost 1 base, J lost 7 bases, and 16 bases lay in between. CDR1 and CDR2 from the germline V gene are LGHNA and YSLEER. CDR3 length: 15 residues. The CDR3 DNA is TGCGCCAGCAGCCAAGGGGGCCTACCTTTCAGTGAAGCTTTCTTT. This gives the protein CASSQGGLPFSEAFF.

The chain employs TRBV2 and TRBJ1-2, with D perhaps TRBD1 (5 bases). Germline CDR1 and CDR2: SNHLY and FYNNEI. V lost 6 bases and J 4 bases, leaving 15 bases between the germline ends. The CDR3 covers 14 residues. CDR3 residues: CASRAMDTTYGYTF. The DNA of the CDR3 is TGTGCCAGCAGGGCGATGGACACCACCTATGGCTACACCTTC. The entire variable domain, with the rest obtained from reference TRBV2 and TRBJ1-2, is as follows: EPEVTQTPSHQVTQMGQEVILRCVPISNHLYFYWYRQILGQKVEFLVSFYNNEISEKSEIFDDQFSVERPDGSNFTLKIRSTKLEDSAMYFCASRAMDTTYGYTFGSGTRLTVV.

This clone was seen once. The genes are TRBV29-1 and TRBJ2-2; the match to TRBD1 covers 7 bases. Germline values: CDR1 SQVTM, CDR2 ANQGSEA. CDR3 length: 15 residues. Trimming cost V 6 bases and J 5 bases; bases outside gene matches: 12. This CDR3 reads CSVKTPGQRTGELFF. The DNA for the CDR3 is TGCAGCGTGAAAACGCCGGGACAGAGAACCGGGGAGCTGTTTTTT.

This sequence joins TRBV7-2 and TRBJ2-5; 7 positions match TRBD1. This CDR3 spans 13 amino acids. With 6 bases clipped from V and 5 bases from J, the junction kept 6 bases outside the gene matches. Per germline, CDR1 SGHTA and CDR2 FQGNSA. The CDR3 loop reads CASRTGAGETQYF. In DNA, the CDR3 is TGTGCCAGCAGAACAGGGGCAGGCGAGACCCAGTACTTC. The whole variable domain, filled in from reference TRBV7-2 and TRBJ2-5, reads GAGVSQSPSNKVTEKGKDVELRCDPISGHTALYWYRQSLGQGLEFLIYFQGNSAPDKSGLPSDRFSAERTGGSVSTLTIQRTQQEDSAVYLCASRTGAGETQYFGPGTRLLVL.

The V call is TRBV5-1, the J call TRBJ2-1; TRBD2 aligns across 11 bases. The CDR3 runs to 15 residues. With 4 bases clipped from V and 7 bases from J, the junction kept 7 bases outside the gene matches. The germline CDR1 and CDR2 sequences are SGHRS and YFSETQ. Here the CDR3 DNA reads TGCGCCAGCAGCCGTAGCGGGGGGGCCGGGAATGAGCAGTTCTTC. Its protein is CASSRSGGAGNEQFF.

The CDR3: CASSPRQGISGNTIYF. In DNA form, the CDR3 reads TGTGCCAGCAGTCCCCGACAGGGAATCTCTGGAAACACCATATATTTT. V is TRBV28 and J is TRBJ1-3; TRBD1 matches 7 bases. Trimming at V came to 5 bases and at J to 0 bases, leaving 7 bases not matched to a gene. The germline gives CDR1 MDHEN, CDR2 SYDVKM. This CDR3 comprises 16 residues.

The chain couples TRBV5-6 to TRBJ2-4; a possible D gene is TRBD1 (5 bases). The germline V gene has CDR1 SGHDT and CDR2 YYEEEE. The CDR3 spans 13 residues. The V end was cut by 5 bases, the J end by 5 bases, with 11 bases between. CDR3 DNA: TGTGCCAGCAGGCAGGGATTGGAAAACATTCAGTACTTC. It codes for CASRQGLENIQYF.

The chain uses TRBV7-9 and TRBJ1-1; D is unclear. The CDR3 length is 12 residues. Germline assignment: CDR1 SEHNR and CDR2 FQNEAQ (reference sequence). The V end lost 3 bases, the J end lost 8 bases, and 10 bases lay between the germline ends. Here the CDR3 reads CASSFRHYEAFF. CDR3 DNA sequence: TGTGCCAGCAGCTTCCGACATTACGAAGCTTTCTTT.

The chain has TRBV5-1 and TRBJ2-2, with 10 positions matching TRBD2. Per germline, CDR1 SGHRS and CDR2 YFSETQ. V was pared by 6 bases and J by 4 bases, with 18 bases of the junction left unmatched. The CDR3 loop spans 19 amino acids. CDR3: CASIALSTGLALSTGELFF. In DNA form, the CDR3 reads TGCGCCAGCATCGCCCTTTCAACGGGACTAGCGTTGAGCACCGGGGAGCTGTTTTTT.

CDR3 DNA: TGTGCCAGCAGCTTATGGATCCTTGGACAGCTTCGGTCACCCCTCCACTTT. Translated, it gives CASSLWILGQLRSPLHF. The V call is TRBV7-2, the J call TRBJ1-6; TRBD1 might be the D (6 bases). CDR1 is SGHTA, CDR2 FQGNSA, per germline. V was clipped by 2 bases and J by 10 bases, with 21 bases between them. The CDR3 totals 17 residues.

The V gene is TRBV9, the J gene TRBJ1-2; D gene uncertain. Germline CDR1 is SGDLS and CDR2 is YYNGEE. The CDR3 extends over 14 amino acids. V was trimmed by 2 bases and J by 3 bases, leaving 11 bases between them. The CDR3, as DNA: TGTGCCAGCAGCGTTCGATCCGGTGACTATGGCTACACCTTC. This codes for CASSVRSGDYGYTF. The complete variable domain, with remaining parts taken from reference TRBV9 and TRBJ1-2, reads DSGVTQTPKHLITATGQRVTLRCSPRSGDLSVYWYQQSLDQGLQFLIQYYNGEERAKGNILERFSAQQFPDLHSELNLSSLELGDSALYFCASSVRSGDYGYTFGSGTRLTVV.

The V and J genes are TRBV19 and TRBJ1-6, with 8 bases that match TRBD1. With V trimmed by 11 bases and J by 6 bases, 18 bases remained unmatched. Germline V lookup: CDR1 LNHDA, CDR2 SQIVND (reference sequence). The CDR3 is 17 residues long. Here the CDR3 DNA reads TGTGCCGGCCCTAAACCGGACAGGGTGGGGGCTAATTCACCCCTCCACTTT. As protein: CAGPKPDRVGANSPLHF.

This chain links TRBV12-5 with TRBJ2-5; the match to TRBD1 covers 12 bases. Unmatched junction bases numbered 6, after V lost 2 bases and J lost 5 bases. Looked up from germline, CDR1 is LGHNT and CDR2 is FRNRAP. The CDR3 has 16 amino acids. The CDR3 protein is CASGLPGTGGLETQYF. CDR3 sequence (DNA): TGTGCTAGTGGTTTGCCCGGGACAGGGGGCTTGGAGACCCAGTACTTC.

V is TRBV5-1 and J is TRBJ1-6, with 12 bases aligning to TRBD1. The CDR3 covers 15 residues. The germline CDR1 and CDR2 sequences are SGHRS and YFSETQ. V lost 3 bases and J lost 9; bases outside the gene matches: 4. The CDR3 sequence: CASSSEGQGASPLHF. In nucleotides, the CDR3 is TGCGCCAGCAGCTCCGAGGGACAGGGGGCTTCACCCCTCCACTTT.

The V call is TRBV5-1, the J call TRBJ1-2; unclear D gene. V lost 0 bases and J 8 bases, leaving 14 bases between the germline ends. This CDR3 region has 14 residues. The germline gives CDR1 SGHRS, CDR2 YFSETQ. The CDR3 region is CASSLALGGEGYTF. The CDR3 nucleotides read TGCGCCAGCAGCTTGGCCTTGGGAGGCGAGGGCTACACCTTC.

This chain links TRBV7-9 with TRBJ2-5; TRBD1 aligns across 10 bases. With V trimmed by 5 bases and J by 5 bases, 8 bases remained unmatched. The CDR3 contains 15 residues. Germline CDR1 SEHNR, CDR2 FQNEAQ (reference sequence). DNA of the CDR3: TGTGCCAGCAGCGCTTGGACAGGGGGTAGGGAGACCCAGTACTTC. Protein sequence: CASSAWTGGRETQYF.

V is TRBV28 and J is TRBJ2-7; no clear D. The CDR3 consists of 11 residues. Per germline, CDR1 MDHEN and CDR2 SYDVKM. V was trimmed by 6 bases and J by 3 bases, leaving 6 bases between them. This CDR3 reads CASRLNYEQYF. The CDR3 DNA reads TGTGCCAGCAGACTGAACTACGAGCAGTACTTC.

The J gene is TRBJ2-2, the V gene TRBV5-6; the match to TRBD2 covers 14 bases. Germline CDR1 SGHDT, CDR2 YYEEEE. Trimming took 4 bases from V and 5 from J; bases not matched to a gene: 4. This CDR3 comprises 16 residues. CDR3 residues: CASSLGLAGATGELFF. The CDR3 DNA sequence: TGTGCCAGCAGCCTGGGACTAGCGGGGGCTACCGGGGAGCTGTTTTTT.

This clone was picked up one time. This chain uses TRBV30 with TRBJ1-3; D is ambiguous. Trimming took 4 bases from V and 4 from J, leaving 17 bases between them. Germline CDR1 and CDR2: GTSNPN and SVGIG (reference sequence). CDR3 length: 15 amino acids. The CDR3 sequence is CAWTRRGLGGNTIYF. The CDR3, as DNA: TGTGCCTGGACTCGACGAGGGCTTGGAGGAAACACCATATATTTT.

This sequence joins TRBV19 and TRBJ2-3, with TRBD2 identical over 12 bases. The CDR3 covers 15 residues. Looked up from germline, CDR1 is LNHDA and CDR2 is SQIVND (reference sequence). The V and J ends lost 6 bases and 4 bases, in that order; junction bases with no gene match: 5. The DNA of the CDR3 is TGTGCCAGTAGCAAACTAGCGGGGGGTGCAGATACGCAGTATTTT. Translated, it gives CASSKLAGGADTQYF.

V usage is TRBV21-1 and J usage is TRBJ2-7; the D call TRBD1 from the table was never checked on the DNA. TRBV21-1 is a pseudogene segment. The CDR3 has 15 residues. The CDR3 region is CASSPPDRSSYEQYF. The CDR3 nucleotides are TGTGCCAGCAGCCCCCCGGACAGGAGCTCCTACGAGCAGTACTTC.

V usage is TRBV5-1 and J usage is TRBJ2-1; D is uncertain. The CDR3 is 14 residues long. The V end was cut by 0 bases, the J end by 7 bases, with 11 bases between. Per the germline V gene, CDR1 is SGHRS and CDR2 is YFSETQ. CDR3 region: CASSLEIQINEQFF. The DNA of the CDR3 is TGCGCCAGCAGCTTGGAAATACAGATAAATGAGCAGTTCTTC. The full variable domain, its missing parts supplied by reference TRBV5-1 and TRBJ2-1, is KAGVTQTPRYLIKTRGQQVTLSCSPISGHRSVSWYQQTPGQGLQFLFEYFSETQRNKGNFPGRFSGRQFSNSRSEMNVSTLELGDSALYLCASSLEIQINEQFFGPGTRLTVL.

As concerns this clone: An end of the junction differs from the germline gene, which may be a read error. V is TRBV6-5 and J is TRBJ2-3, with TRBD1 matching 8 bases. CDR1 MNHEY and CDR2 SVGAGI come from the germline V gene. There are 13 residues in the CDR3. CDR3 DNA sequence: TGTGCCAGCAGTTACCGGGACAGGTTAACCTTGCATTTT. It specifies CASSYRDRLTLHF.

The chain joins TRBV5-1 to TRBJ1-2; D is uncertain. Trimming removed 4 bases at V and 4 bases at J, with 8 bases between. Germline lookup yields CDR1 SGHRS and CDR2 YFSETQ. The CDR3 spans 12 residues. For the CDR3, the DNA is TGCGCCAGCAGCCCCTCGGGCTATGGCTACACCTTC. The encoded protein is CASSPSGYGYTF.

This clone was seen only a few times. The J gene is TRBJ1-5, the V gene TRBV6-6, with unresolved D. Germline CDR1 is MNHNY and CDR2 is SVGAGI (reference sequence). The CDR3 spans 13 residues. V was trimmed by 2 bases and J by 3 bases, leaving 5 bases between them. The CDR3 loop is CASSYSNNQPQHF. The DNA of the CDR3 is TGTGCCAGCAGTTACAGCAACAATCAGCCCCAGCATTTT.

This rearrangement joins TRBV5-1 to TRBJ2-5, with 8 bases that match TRBD1. The DNA end favors TRBJ2-7, so the J call may be wrong. The V gene's germline CDR1 is SGHRS and CDR2 YFSETQ. This CDR3 is built from 14 residues. CDR3 region: CASSSTGGSYEQYF. For the CDR3, the DNA is TGCGCCAGCAGTTCTACAGGGGGCTCCTACGAGCAGTACTTC.

This clone was seen only once. The chain uses TRBV7-9 and TRBJ2-5, with D possibly TRBD2 on 6 matching bases. In germline, CDR1 is SEHNR, CDR2 FQNEAQ (reference sequence). CDR3 length: 14 amino acids. The V and J ends lost 4 bases and 5 bases respectively, with 14 bases between them. DNA of the CDR3: TGTGCCAGCAGCTCCCATGGGCGGGACGAGACCCAGTACTTC. Its protein is CASSSHGRDETQYF.